The present T cell receptor (beta chain) was sequenced within a study of early stage breast cancer tumors. CDR3 length: 15 residues. Losses at the gene ends were 3 bases for V and 5 bases for J; bases not matched to a gene: 4. Per germline, CDR1 KGHSH and CDR2 LQKENI. The data were produced by immunoSEQ multiplex PCR, yet TCRdb's version contains in-frame clones alone and is incomplete. The sample records almost 55,000 clones, 75% to 95% being singletons. This clone appeared a single time. The clonotype comes from a person between 65 and 79 years old with breast cancer. Sequences were obtained from blood. V gene TRBV18 combines with J gene TRBJ1-5, with 10 bases matching TRBD1. The DNA of the CDR3 is TGTGCCAGCTCACCCGGACAGGGGGATCATCAGCCCCAGCATTTT. Protein: CASSPGQGDHQPQHF. Together with reference TRBV18 and TRBJ1-5, the CDR3 gives the full variable domain: NAGVMQNPRHLVRRRGQEARLRCSPMKGHSHVYWYRQLPEEGLKFMVYLQKENIIDESGMPKERFSAEFPKEGPSILRIQQVVRGDSAAYFCASSPGQGDHQPQHFGDGTRLSIL.